This T cell receptor beta chain was captured by sequencing in a study of patients and donors after allogeneic stem cell transplantation. TCRdb re-derived calls from the RT-PCR reads in MiXCR, one entry per CDR3 protein. The sample has about 89,000 distinct CDR3 sequences; around 48% are singletons. The V and J ends lost 3 bases and 11 bases respectively, with 10 bases between them. Germline V gene lookup returns CDR1 MNHEY and CDR2 SMNVEV (reference sequence). CDR3 length equals 11 residues. This clonotype was seen only a few times. The TCR sequence derives from a human donor who was either an allogeneic HSCT recipient or a stem cell or donor lymphocyte infusion donor (not recorded which). It is not recorded whose cells these are; they may come from a transplant donor. The rearrangement uses TRBV27 and TRBJ1-1; possible D gene TRBD1, 5 bases. Sequenced: blood, either unsorted or a sorted T cell fraction (not recorded which). Here the CDR3 DNA reads TGTGCCAGCAGTTTCTGGGGACGGGCTTTCTTT. This codes for CASSFWGRAFF.